The 31 T cell receptor beta chains reported below all come from one sample, sequenced in a study of cytomegalovirus exposure and HLA in healthy donors. With 60 Vbeta and 13 Jbeta primers, the PCR was carried out. Generated by immunoSEQ multiplex PCR, the TCRdb table keeps only in-frame clones and is missing some. Among tens of thousands of clones, 65% to 80% were seen once, and the ten largest hold roughly 7%. The source material was PBMCs. The receptors derive from a man aged 25 to 45 in good health and CMV-seropositive.

This sequence joins TRBV28 and TRBJ2-1; D is uncertain. The germline V gene has CDR1 MDHEN and CDR2 SYDVKM. The CDR3 totals 12 residues. V lost 10 bases and J lost 9, with 16 bases in between. The CDR3 reads CATWILPGEQFF. The DNA of the CDR3 is TGTGCCACCTGGATCCTTCCGGGTGAGCAGTTCTTC.

A few counts support this clone. The chain is built from TRBV30 and TRBJ1-1; D remains ambiguous. This CDR3 contains 10 residues. Germline CDR1 GTSNPN, CDR2 SVGIG (reference sequence). V shed 5 bases and J shed 11 bases, with 12 bases lying between them. In DNA form, the CDR3 reads TGTGCCTGGGATGACCCCGGGGCTTTCTTT. Translation: CAWDDPGAFF.

The J gene is TRBJ1-2, the V gene TRBV7-9, with D hard to call. The germline V and J ends were trimmed by 6 bases and 2 bases, with 13 bases remaining between them. This CDR3 comprises 14 residues. Germline CDR1 reads SEHNR; CDR2 reads FQNEAQ (reference sequence). Here the CDR3 reads CASRSTGPNYGYTF. The CDR3, as DNA: TGTGCCAGCAGGTCCACCGGTCCGAACTATGGCTACACCTTC.

This clone was counted between two and nine times. The chain recombines TRBV6-4 with TRBJ2-5, with 11 bases aligning to TRBD1. This CDR3 is 15 amino acids long. With V trimmed by 6 bases and J by 1 base, 4 bases remained unmatched. CDR1 and CDR2 from the germline V gene are MRHNA and SNTAGT. The CDR3 region is CASSAGTGGQETQYF. CDR3 sequence (DNA): TGTGCCAGCAGCGCCGGGACAGGGGGCCAAGAGACCCAGTACTTC.

The chain couples TRBV5-6 to TRBJ2-2; 10 bases are shared with TRBD2. The V gene end was trimmed by 9 bases and the J gene end by 5 bases; junction bases not matched to a gene: 16. The germline V gene has CDR1 SGHDT and CDR2 YYEEEE. This CDR3 spans 17 amino acids. The CDR3 DNA follows: TGTGCCACCCGGGAAGCGGGGGGGCCTCGGGGGACCGGGGAGCTGTTTTTT. Translation: CATREAGGPRGTGELFF.

J is TRBJ2-2 and V is TRBV27; a weak D match, TRBD1 (6 bases). Trimming cost V 6 bases and J 1 base, with 9 bases left between them. CDR3 length equals 14 residues. Germline V gene data show CDR1 as MNHEY and CDR2 as SMNVEV (reference sequence). The CDR3 bases are TGTGCCAGCAGCTGGACAGTGAACACCGGGGAGCTGTTTTTT. Its protein product is CASSWTVNTGELFF.

This clone appeared a single time. The chain carries TRBV4-2 and TRBJ2-1, with a tentative D call TRBD1 (5 bases). From germline, CDR1 is LGHNA and CDR2 YNFKEQ. CDR3 size: 15 residues. V was cut by 3 bases and J by 8 bases, with 17 bases left in between. CDR3: CASSQVGAGVDEQFF. The CDR3 nucleotides read TGTGCCAGCAGCCAGGTTGGGGCTGGGGTCGATGAGCAGTTCTTC.

In its sample, this clone was seen a few times. The chain has TRBV19 and TRBJ1-3; weak D call: TRBD1 (5 bases). CDR1 and CDR2 from the germline V gene are LNHDA and SQIVND (reference sequence). The germline V and J ends were trimmed by 5 bases and 0 bases, with 11 bases remaining between them. The CDR3 extends over 15 amino acids. CDR3: CASSADTSSGNTIYF. The DNA for the CDR3 is TGTGCCAGTAGTGCGGACACCAGCTCTGGAAACACCATATATTTT.

CDR3 region: CASSLEGGAFPSPLHF. The CDR3 DNA sequence: TGTGCCAGCAGCTTAGAGGGAGGGGCCTTTCCTTCACCCCTCCACTTT. The V gene is TRBV13, the J gene TRBJ1-6, with D possibly matching TRBD1 (5 bases). Germline CDR1 reads PRHDT; CDR2 reads FYEKMQ (reference sequence). This CDR3 contains 16 residues. With 1 base removed from V and 9 bases from J, the gap between germline ends came to 16 bases.

This sequence joins TRBV7-6 and TRBJ1-6, with TRBD1 identical over 7 bases. The CDR3 has 16 residues. The germline V gene has CDR1 SGHVS and CDR2 FNYEAQ. V dropped 5 bases and J dropped 2; count of bases not matched to a gene: 6. CDR3 region: CASSPTGSPYNSPLHF. CDR3 DNA sequence: TGTGCCAGCAGCCCGACAGGGTCTCCCTATAATTCACCCCTCCACTTT.

This clone occurred a few times. J is TRBJ1-6 and V is TRBV28; a possible D gene is TRBD1 (6 bases). Germline V gene sequence: CDR1 MDHEN, CDR2 SYDVKM. The CDR3 consists of 13 residues. Trimming left V 7 bases short and J 7 bases short, with 11 bases between. The CDR3 reads CASIGGANSPLHF. CDR3 bases: TGTGCCAGCATCGGGGGGGCCAATTCACCCCTCCACTTT.

The V call is TRBV18, the J call TRBJ2-1; possibly TRBD1 for D (5 bases). The CDR3 loop spans 14 amino acids. V gave up 2 bases and J gave up 3 bases, with 8 bases separating them. From germline, CDR1 is KGHSH and CDR2 LQKENI. CDR3 in DNA: TGTGCCAGCTCACCAGACAGTAACTACAATGAGCAGTTCTTC. This encodes CASSPDSNYNEQFF.

This chain uses TRBV27 with TRBJ1-4, with TRBD1 identical over 9 bases. Per germline, CDR1 MNHEY and CDR2 SMNVEV (reference sequence). The CDR3 runs 14 residues. The V gene end was trimmed by 6 bases and the J gene end by 7 bases; junction bases not matched to a gene: 6. CDR3 in amino acids: CASSATGGSEKLFF. The CDR3 DNA sequence: TGTGCCAGCAGCGCAACAGGGGGCAGTGAAAAACTGTTTTTT.

V is TRBV7-6 and J is TRBJ1-1; D is undetermined. The V gene lost 5 bases and the J gene lost 0 bases, with 16 bases spanning the gap. Germline CDR1 and CDR2: SGHVS and FNYEAQ. The CDR3 loop spans 16 amino acids. In DNA, the CDR3 is TGTGCCAGCAGCCCACCAAAGAGATGGTTGAACACTGAAGCTTTCTTT. This encodes CASSPPKRWLNTEAFF.

This clone was detected a few times. The J gene is TRBJ1-6, the V gene TRBV5-1; a possible D gene is TRBD1 (6 bases). The CDR3 extends over 15 amino acids. Trimming shortened V by 0 bases and J by 8 bases, and 12 bases separated the two germline ends. Germline-derived CDR1 and CDR2 are SGHRS and YFSETQ. The CDR3 DNA sequence: TGCGCCAGCAGCTTGGGCGGGTCAGGGGATTCACCCCTCCACTTT. Encoded protein: CASSLGGSGDSPLHF.

This rearrangement joins TRBV2 to TRBJ1-1, with unresolved D. V was cut by 7 bases and J by 0 bases, with 9 bases left in between. CDR1 and CDR2 from the germline V gene are SNHLY and FYNNEI. CDR3 length: 13 amino acids. CDR3 sequence reads: CASMNRVNTEAFF. The CDR3 DNA sequence: TGTGCCAGCATGAACCGGGTGAACACTGAAGCTTTCTTT.

The chain joins TRBV6-4 to TRBJ2-6, with 10 bases matching TRBD2. CDR1 and CDR2 (germline): MRHNA, SNTAGT. The ends lost 0 bases at V and 0 bases at J; junction bases unmatched: 2. The CDR3 is made up of 18 amino acids. The CDR3 region is CASSDSGTSVSGANVLTF. The DNA for the CDR3 is TGTGCCAGCAGTGACTCGGGGACTAGCGTCTCTGGGGCCAACGTCCTGACTTTC.

This clone has a handful of counts. This chain joins TRBV2 and TRBJ1-1; D might be TRBD1 (5 bases). CDR3 size: 13 residues. Trimming stripped 4 bases from V and 5 bases from J, with 11 bases between. Per the germline V gene, CDR1 is SNHLY and CDR2 is FYNNEI. CDR3 loop: CASSAGEGTEAFF. CDR3 DNA: TGTGCCAGCAGTGCGGGGGAAGGTACTGAAGCTTTCTTT.

This clone was detected a few times. J is TRBJ1-2 and V is TRBV4-3; 9 positions match TRBD1. Looked up from germline, CDR1 is LGHNA and CDR2 is YSLEER. The CDR3 is made up of 15 amino acids. The ends lost 0 bases at V and 5 bases at J; junction bases unmatched: 4. This CDR3 reads CASSQDGTGSYGYTF. DNA for the CDR3: TGCGCCAGCAGCCAAGATGGGACAGGGTCATATGGCTACACCTTC.

The chain recombines TRBV4-1 with TRBJ1-2, with D possibly being TRBD1 (5 bases). The CDR3 runs 14 residues. CDR1 and CDR2 from the germline V gene are MGHRA and YSYEKL. The germline V and J ends were trimmed by 8 bases and 8 bases, with 21 bases remaining between them. The CDR3 DNA is TGCGCCAGCGGTAGGGGCAGCATCCTTCGAGGCTACACCTTC. Protein: CASGRGSILRGYTF.

This chain joins TRBV15 and TRBJ2-2, with 8 bases identical to TRBD1. The V segment lost 0 bases and the J segment 8 bases; nucleotides outside the gene matches: 2. The CDR3 contains 14 residues. Looked up from germline, CDR1 is LNHNV and CDR2 is YYDKDF (reference sequence). This chain's CDR3 is CATSRDRGRGELFF. The CDR3 DNA is TGTGCCACCAGCAGAGACAGGGGGCGTGGGGAGCTGTTTTTT.

This clone showed up just once. The chain uses TRBV7-9 and TRBJ1-5, with D unclear. CDR1 and CDR2 from the germline V gene are SEHNR and FQNEAQ (reference sequence). CDR3 length: 15 residues. Between the trimmed V and J ends, which lost 1 base and 7 bases, there was a span of 14 bases. DNA of the CDR3: TGTGCCAGCAGCTTAGAAGGCCAGGTGTGGCAGCCCCAGCATTTT. Its protein is CASSLEGQVWQPQHF.

V usage is TRBV7-2 and J usage is TRBJ2-2; D ambiguous. The V end lost 6 bases, the J end lost 2 bases, and 4 bases lay between the germline ends. The CDR3 covers 12 residues. Germline V lookup: CDR1 SGHTA, CDR2 FQGNSA. For the CDR3, the DNA is TGTGCCAGCAGTCTCAACACCGGGGAGCTGTTTTTT. It is translated as CASSLNTGELFF.

V and J are TRBV4-1 and TRBJ2-7; tentatively, D is TRBD2 (6 bases). In germline, CDR1 is MGHRA, CDR2 YSYEKL. CDR3 length: 16 amino acids. Trimming shortened V by 1 base and J by 5 bases, and 18 bases separated the two germline ends. CDR3: CASSQAREPLPNEQYF. DNA of the CDR3: TGCGCCAGCAGCCAAGCCCGGGAGCCCCTACCTAACGAGCAGTACTTC.

V is TRBV28 and J is TRBJ1-6; D gene ambiguous. The CDR3 covers 17 residues. V gave up 2 bases and J gave up 4 bases, with 15 bases separating them. Looked up from germline, CDR1 is MDHEN and CDR2 is SYDVKM. The DNA for the CDR3 is TGTGCCAGCAGTTTACTAAGTAATAGAAAATATAATTCACCCCTCCACTTT. Translating gives CASSLLSNRKYNSPLHF.

The CDR3: CASSQGLAGEQYF. The CDR3 nucleotides are TGTGCCAGCAGCCAGGGACTAGCGGGAGAGCAGTACTTC. V gene TRBV7-3 combines with J gene TRBJ2-7; TRBD2 matches at 13 bases. Germline V gene sequence: CDR1 SGHTA, CDR2 FQGTGA. V shed 5 bases, J shed 7 bases, and the junction held 2 bases outside the gene matches. The CDR3 covers 13 residues.

The rearrangement uses TRBV19 and TRBJ2-2; D might be TRBD1 (6 bases). In germline, CDR1 is LNHDA, CDR2 SQIVND (reference sequence). Trimming left V 7 bases short and J 2 bases short, with 14 bases between. The CDR3 spans 15 residues. This CDR3 reads CASTPTGDNTGELFF. The CDR3 nucleotides read TGTGCCAGTACCCCGACAGGTGATAACACCGGGGAGCTGTTTTTT.

J is TRBJ2-1 and V is TRBV19, with 13 bases lining up with TRBD2. The CDR3 has 16 amino acids. Germline V gives CDR1 LNHDA, CDR2 SQIVND (reference sequence). V was clipped by 7 bases and J by 4 bases; unmatched bases: 7. CDR3 sequence (DNA): TGTGCCAGTACAAAACTAGCGGGGGGGATATACAATGAGCAGTTCTTC. Amino acids: CASTKLAGGIYNEQFF.

This clone was detected once. The chain combines TRBV6-1 with TRBJ2-7, with TRBD2 identical over 8 bases. J was trimmed by 8 bases and V by 2 bases; bases with no gene match: 17. This CDR3 contains 17 residues. CDR1 is MNHNS and CDR2 is SASEGT in the germline V gene. The CDR3 here is CASSESAGGGSPTQQYF. DNA for the CDR3: TGTGCCAGCAGTGAATCTGCGGGGGGAGGGTCCCCTACCCAGCAGTACTTC.

The chain carries TRBV28 and TRBJ1-4; 7 bases align to TRBD1. Unmatched junction bases numbered 11, after V lost 6 bases and J lost 7 bases. The CDR3 sequence is 15 residues long. Per the germline V gene, CDR1 is MDHEN and CDR2 is SYDVKM. This CDR3 reads CASSPTGTALEKLFF. The CDR3 region has the DNA TGTGCCAGCAGCCCCACCGGGACAGCTCTTGAAAAACTGTTTTTT.

The chain has TRBV11-2 and TRBJ1-4; the match to TRBD1 covers 8 bases. The CDR3 covers 15 residues. The V gene end was trimmed by 0 bases and the J gene end by 6 bases; junction bases not matched to a gene: 3. The germline gives CDR1 SGHAT, CDR2 FQNNGV. The CDR3 bases are TGTGCCAGCAGCTTAGACGACAGGGGCTATGAAAAACTGTTTTTT. Amino acid sequence: CASSLDDRGYEKLFF. Based on the CDR3 plus reference TRBV11-2 and TRBJ1-4, the full variable domain is EAGVAQSPRYKIIEKRQSVAFWCNPISGHATLYWYQQILGQGPKLLIQFQNNGVVDDSQLPKDRFSAERLKGVDSTLKIQPAKLEDSAVYLCASSLDDRGYEKLFFGSGTQLSVL.